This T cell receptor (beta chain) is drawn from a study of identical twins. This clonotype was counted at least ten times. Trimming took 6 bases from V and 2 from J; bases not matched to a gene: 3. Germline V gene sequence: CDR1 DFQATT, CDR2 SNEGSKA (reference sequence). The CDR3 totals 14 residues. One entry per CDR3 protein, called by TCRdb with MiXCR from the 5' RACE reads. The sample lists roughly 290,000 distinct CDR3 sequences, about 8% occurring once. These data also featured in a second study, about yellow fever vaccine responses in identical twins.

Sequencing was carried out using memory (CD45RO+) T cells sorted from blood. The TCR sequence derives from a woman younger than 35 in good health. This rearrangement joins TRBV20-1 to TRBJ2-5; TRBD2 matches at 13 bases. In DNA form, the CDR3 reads TGCAGTGCCCAGGGACTAGCGGGACAAGAGACCCAGTACTTC. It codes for CSAQGLAGQETQYF.